This T cell receptor beta chain was sequenced in a study of T cells expressing NK-cell markers. The wider study: In sorted CD3+CD56+NKG2C+, CD3+CD56+NKG2C- and CD3+CD56-NKG2C+ T cells, TCR beta repertoires were obtained. Most of the eight sequenced donors tested HCMV-seropositive; one tested seronegative. Notes on the study in general: HCMV specificity was not established for the expanded NKG2C+ T cell clones.

Following a re-call of the 5' RACE reads, TCRdb has one entry per CDR3 protein and lacks DNA. This repertoire includes around 280,000 distinct CDR3 sequences. Points on this clonotype: Its antigen is still unknown.

CDR1 and CDR2 (germline): SEHNR, FQNEAQ (reference sequence). The CDR3 sequence is 15 residues long. This rearrangement joins TRBV7-9 to TRBJ2-2; there is no DNA to check the TCRdb D call of TRBD2. The sample was blood T cells: a sorted CD56 or NKG2C T cell subset, CD4+ or CD8+ T cells, or bulk PBMC T cells (not recorded which). This TCR was recovered from a man aged 18 to 29 in good health. The CDR3 region is CASSSRELGTGELFF.